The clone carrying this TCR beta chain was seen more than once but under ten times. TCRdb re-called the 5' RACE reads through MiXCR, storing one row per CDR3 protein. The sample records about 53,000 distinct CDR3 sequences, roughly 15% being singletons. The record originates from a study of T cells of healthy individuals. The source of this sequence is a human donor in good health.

The CDR3 DNA sequence: TGTGCCAGCAGCATCTCGGGGGCCAACTACAATGAGCAGTTCTTC. Encoded protein: CASSISGANYNEQFF. This sequence joins TRBV5-6 and TRBJ2-1, with D tentatively TRBD1 or TRBD2 (6 bases each). The CDR3 covers 15 residues. V lost 4 bases to trimming and J lost 3 bases, with 14 bases between them. Germline V gives CDR1 SGHDT, CDR2 YYEEEE.